The present T cell receptor (beta chain) was sequenced within a study of blood T cells in healthy people across ages. Sample-barcoded 5' priming and a J-beta primer mix drove a second PCR of about 7 to 11 cycles. From the 5' RACE reads, TCRdb called clonotypes with MiXCR, one entry per CDR3 protein. The data show 1.5 million to 2 million distinct CDR3 sequences, with about 49% seen just once and roughly 2.1% held by the top ten. CDR1 is LGHNA and CDR2 is YSLEER in the germline V gene. The CDR3 covers 14 residues. The germline V and J ends were trimmed by 0 bases and 15 bases, with 18 bases remaining between them.

This chain uses TRBV4-3 with TRBJ2-1; D remains ambiguous. Sequencing used blood. This sequence originates from a woman between 35 and 50 years old in good health. The CDR3 region has the DNA TGCGCCAGCAGCCAAGATGCTAACAGCCGGATCAGGTTCTTC. Residues: CASSQDANSRIRFF.